This record looks at one T cell receptor beta chain sequence and its context. The entry originates in a study of blood T cells in healthy people across ages. For the second PCR, which ran for about 6 to 11 cycles, a sample-barcoded 5' primer and a J-beta primer mix were used. Template switching added a 12-random-nucleotide identifier to every cDNA molecule. From the 5' RACE reads, TCRdb called clonotypes with MiXCR, one entry per CDR3 protein. The table lists about a million distinct CDR3 sequences, around 54% of them singletons, with around a fifth in the top ten. Losses at the gene ends were 5 bases for V and 0 bases for J; bases not matched to a gene: 6. Germline V gene sequence: CDR1 SEHNR, CDR2 FQNEAQ (reference sequence). The CDR3 spans 15 residues.

Source material: blood. The V call is TRBV7-9, the J call TRBJ2-7; 8 bases fit TRBD2. This TCR came from a woman aged 55-70 years in good health. The CDR3 DNA sequence: TGTGCCAGCAGCCGCGGCAGCGGGGGCTCCTACGAGCAGTACTTC. Its translation: CASSRGSGGSYEQYF.